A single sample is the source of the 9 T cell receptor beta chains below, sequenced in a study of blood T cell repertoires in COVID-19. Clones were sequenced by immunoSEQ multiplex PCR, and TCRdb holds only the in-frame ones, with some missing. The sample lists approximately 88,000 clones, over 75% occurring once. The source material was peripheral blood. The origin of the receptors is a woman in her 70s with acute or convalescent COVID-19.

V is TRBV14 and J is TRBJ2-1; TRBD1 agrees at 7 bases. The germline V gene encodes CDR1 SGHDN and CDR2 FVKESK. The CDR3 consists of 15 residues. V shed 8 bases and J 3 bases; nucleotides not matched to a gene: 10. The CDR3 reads CASRRTGDYYNEQFF. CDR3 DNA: TGTGCCAGCCGGCGGACAGGCGACTACTACAATGAGCAGTTCTTC.

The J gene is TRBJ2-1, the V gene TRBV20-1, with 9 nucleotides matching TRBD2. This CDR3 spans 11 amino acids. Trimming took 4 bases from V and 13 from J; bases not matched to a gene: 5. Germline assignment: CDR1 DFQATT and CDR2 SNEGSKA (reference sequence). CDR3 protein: CSATRGGAQFF. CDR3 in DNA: TGCAGTGCTACCCGCGGGGGGGCCCAGTTCTTC.

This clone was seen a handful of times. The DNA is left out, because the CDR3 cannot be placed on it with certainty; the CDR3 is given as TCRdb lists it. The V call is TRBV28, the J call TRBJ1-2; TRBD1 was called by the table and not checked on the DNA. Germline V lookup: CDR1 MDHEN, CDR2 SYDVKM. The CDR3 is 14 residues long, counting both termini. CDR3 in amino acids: CASSSSTGVYGYTF.

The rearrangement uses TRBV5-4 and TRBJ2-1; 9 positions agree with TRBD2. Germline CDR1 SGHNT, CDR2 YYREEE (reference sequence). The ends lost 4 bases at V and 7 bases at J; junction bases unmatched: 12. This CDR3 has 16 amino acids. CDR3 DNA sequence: TGTGCCAGCAGCCCTCCCGCGGGGGGGCCAAAAAATGAGCAGTTCTTC. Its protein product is CASSPPAGGPKNEQFF.

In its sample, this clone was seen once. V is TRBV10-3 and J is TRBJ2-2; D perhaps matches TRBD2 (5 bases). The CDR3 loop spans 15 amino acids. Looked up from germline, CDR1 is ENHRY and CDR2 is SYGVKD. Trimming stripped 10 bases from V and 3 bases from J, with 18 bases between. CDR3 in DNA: TGTGCCAGCGACCCCAGTGGGAGACACACCGGGGAGCTGTTTTTT. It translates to CASDPSGRHTGELFF.

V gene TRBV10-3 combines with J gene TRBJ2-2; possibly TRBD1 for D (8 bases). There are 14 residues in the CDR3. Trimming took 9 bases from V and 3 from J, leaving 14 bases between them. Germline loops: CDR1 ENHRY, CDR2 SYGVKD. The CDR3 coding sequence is TGTGCCATACAGGGGGGGGCAGACACCGGGGAGCTGTTTTTT. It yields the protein CAIQGGADTGELFF.

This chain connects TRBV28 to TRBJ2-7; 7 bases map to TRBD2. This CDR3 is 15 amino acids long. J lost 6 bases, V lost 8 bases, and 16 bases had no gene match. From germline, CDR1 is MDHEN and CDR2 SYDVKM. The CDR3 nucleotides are TGTGCCAGCGGCGCGGGAGTACCGGCTCGTCCCGAGCAGTACGTC. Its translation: CASGAGVPARPEQYV.

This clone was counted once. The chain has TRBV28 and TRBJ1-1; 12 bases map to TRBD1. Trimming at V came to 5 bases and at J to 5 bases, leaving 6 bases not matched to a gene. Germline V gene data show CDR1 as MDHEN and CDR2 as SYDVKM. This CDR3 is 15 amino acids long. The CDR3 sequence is CASSPGQGAWTEAFF. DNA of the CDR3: TGTGCCAGCAGTCCGGGACAGGGGGCGTGGACTGAAGCTTTCTTT.

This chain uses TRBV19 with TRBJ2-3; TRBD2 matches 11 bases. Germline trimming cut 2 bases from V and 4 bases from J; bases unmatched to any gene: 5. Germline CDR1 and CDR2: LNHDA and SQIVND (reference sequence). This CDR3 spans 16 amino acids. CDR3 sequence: CASSIQIAGGADTQYF. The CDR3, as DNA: TGTGCCAGTAGTATACAAATAGCGGGAGGGGCAGATACGCAGTATTTT. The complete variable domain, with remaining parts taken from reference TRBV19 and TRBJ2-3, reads DGGITQSPKYLFRKEGQNVTLSCEQNLNHDAMYWYRQDPGQGLRLIYYSQIVNDFQKGDIAEGYSVSREKKESFPLTVTSAQKNPTAFYLCASSIQIAGGADTQYFGPGTRLTVL.